These 25 T cell receptor beta chains were sequenced from one sample in a study of blood T cell repertoires in COVID-19. Sequencing used immunoSEQ multiplex PCR; TCRdb keeps in-frame clones, though not all of them. Found here are 150,000 to 200,000 clones, 80% to 90% of them singletons; the top ten hold about 2%. The material sequenced was peripheral blood. The receptors originated from a man between 65 and 80 years old with active or convalescent COVID-19.

This chain joins TRBV2 and TRBJ2-2, with TRBD1 matching 9 bases. Losses at the gene ends were 8 bases for V and 4 bases for J; bases not matched to a gene: 2. The CDR3 totals 13 residues. Looked up from germline, CDR1 is SNHLY and CDR2 is FYNNEI. CDR3 DNA sequence: TGTGCCAGCGGGGACAGGGTCACCGGGGAGCTGTTTTTT. It codes for CASGDRVTGELFF.

The chain carries TRBV28 and TRBJ1-2; D might be TRBD1 (6 bases). The CDR3 totals 15 residues. Germline-derived CDR1 and CDR2 are MDHEN and SYDVKM. The V gene lost 7 bases and the J gene lost 2 bases, with 17 bases spanning the gap. CDR3 sequence (DNA): TGTGCCAGCACCCAAGGGCAGGGGCGAAACTATGGCTACACCTTC. Translation: CASTQGQGRNYGYTF.

This rearrangement joins TRBV21-1 to TRBJ1-3; TRBD1, as called in the table, went unchecked against the DNA. TRBV21-1 is described as a pseudogene. CDR3 size: 17 residues. In nucleotides, the CDR3 is TGTGCCAGCAGCAATTGGAGACAGGGGTTTTCTGGAAACACCATATATTTT. Protein: CASSNWRQGFSGNTIYF.

The V and J genes are TRBV27 and TRBJ1-5; possible D gene TRBD1, 5 bases. CDR1 MNHEY and CDR2 SMNVEV come from the germline V gene (reference sequence). The CDR3 extends over 15 amino acids. V dropped 5 bases and J dropped 4 bases, with 15 bases sitting between them. The CDR3 DNA reads TGTGCCAGCAGTCCTCGCACAGGCGAGAATCAGCCCCAGCATTTT. Its translation is CASSPRTGENQPQHF.

J is TRBJ1-6 and V is TRBV28, with 8 nucleotides matching TRBD1. This CDR3 is 16 amino acids long. V lost 8 bases and J lost 3; bases outside the gene matches: 9. Germline CDR1 and CDR2: MDHEN and SYDVKM. This CDR3 is CASCYPGTGYNSPLHF. For the CDR3, the DNA is TGTGCCAGCTGTTATCCTGGGACAGGCTATAATTCACCCCTCCACTTT.

The chain is built from TRBV19 and TRBJ2-2; 7 bases align to TRBD2. With V trimmed by 6 bases and J by 4 bases, 14 bases remained unmatched. The CDR3 consists of 17 residues. Germline values: CDR1 LNHDA, CDR2 SQIVND (reference sequence). CDR3 bases: TGTGCCAGTAGAATCCGGGACGGGAGGACTGTCACCGGGGAGCTGTTTTTT. Its protein product is CASRIRDGRTVTGELFF.

The chain couples TRBV28 to TRBJ2-1; TRBD2 matches 16 bases. There are 17 residues in the CDR3. With V trimmed by 2 bases and J by 9 bases, 7 bases remained unmatched. Looked up from germline, CDR1 is MDHEN and CDR2 is SYDVKM. CDR3 in DNA: TGTGCCAGCAGTTTAGGGACTAGCGGGAGGGCCAATCTTGAGCAGTTCTTC. Translating gives CASSLGTSGRANLEQFF.

The chain recombines TRBV3-1 (or the pseudogene TRBV3-2) with TRBJ1-5; a possible D gene is TRBD1 (5 bases). V was shortened by 4 bases and J by 6 bases, with 10 bases between the two germline ends. Germline V gene data show CDR1 as LGHDT and CDR2 as YNNKEL (reference sequence). The CDR3 sequence is 13 residues long. The CDR3 reads CASSRHRGQPQHF. In nucleotides, the CDR3 is TGTGCCAGCAGCCGGCATAGGGGTCAGCCCCAGCATTTT.

V and J are TRBV7-2 and TRBJ2-3; 9 bases are shared with TRBD2. Unmatched junction bases numbered 12, after V lost 1 base and J lost 13 bases. CDR3 size: 15 residues. The V gene's germline CDR1 is SGHTA and CDR2 FQGNSA. CDR3 in DNA: TGTGCCAGCAGCTTAGATTCTAGCGGGGCCCTGTTGAAGTATTTT. The encoded protein is CASSLDSSGALLKYF.

The gene calls are TRBV19 and TRBJ2-2; D may be TRBD1 (7 bases). In germline, CDR1 is LNHDA, CDR2 SQIVND (reference sequence). The CDR3 is 15 residues long. The V and J ends lost 3 bases and 6 bases respectively, with 14 bases between them. This chain's CDR3 is CASSIGGTVPGELFF. In nucleotides, the CDR3 is TGTGCCAGTAGTATTGGGGGGACAGTCCCCGGGGAGCTGTTTTTT.

The chain joins TRBV20-1 to TRBJ2-5; D is perhaps TRBD2 (5 bases). The V and J ends lost 3 bases and 4 bases respectively, with 12 bases between them. Germline CDR1 is DFQATT and CDR2 is SNEGSKA (reference sequence). This CDR3 is 13 amino acids long. As DNA, the CDR3 is TGCAGTGCTAGTCGGGGTGCTGGAGAGACCCAGTACTTC. It yields the protein CSASRGAGETQYF.

This chain uses TRBV2 with TRBJ2-1; TRBD2 agrees at 13 bases. The ends lost 7 bases at V and 5 bases at J; junction bases unmatched: 5. Germline values: CDR1 SNHLY, CDR2 FYNNEI. The CDR3 is 15 residues long. Written as DNA, the CDR3 is TGTGCCAGCACTATTACTAGCGGGGGGGACAATGAGCAGTTCTTC. As protein: CASTITSGGDNEQFF. The variable domain in full, completed from reference TRBV2 and TRBJ2-1, reads EPEVTQTPSHQVTQMGQEVILRCVPISNHLYFYWYRQILGQKVEFLVSFYNNEISEKSEIFDDQFSVERPDGSNFTLKIRSTKLEDSAMYFCASTITSGGDNEQFFGPGTRLTVL.

Concerning this clone: The sample holds other DNA sequences that translate to the same CDR3. The rearrangement joins TRBV7-2 to TRBJ1-1, with D hard to call. Germline CDR1 is SGHTA and CDR2 is FQGNSA. The CDR3 runs 13 residues. V was clipped by 1 base and J by 5 bases, with 8 bases between them. CDR3 sequence reads: CASSLGGVTEAFF. DNA for the CDR3: TGTGCCAGCAGCTTAGGTGGAGTGACTGAAGCTTTCTTT.

The chain joins TRBV5-3 to TRBJ1-2; TRBD1 aligns across 12 bases. TRBV5-3 is labeled an ORF, and its function is uncertain. With V trimmed by 0 bases and J by 4 bases, 7 bases remained unmatched. The CDR3 is 17 amino acids. The CDR3 spells CARSLDCKGQGAYGYTF. The CDR3, as DNA: TGTGCCAGAAGCTTGGATTGTAAGGGACAGGGGGCCTATGGCTACACCTTC.

The V and J genes are TRBV27 and TRBJ2-5; no clear D gene. Germline CDR1 is MNHEY and CDR2 is SMNVEV (reference sequence). The CDR3 has 15 residues. V shed 3 bases and J shed 0 bases, with 11 bases lying between them. In nucleotides, the CDR3 is TGTGCCAGCAGTTTCGCCAGGCATTACCAAGAGACCCAGTACTTC. Amino acid sequence: CASSFARHYQETQYF.

The chain combines TRBV4-3 with TRBJ2-5; tentatively, D is TRBD2 (5 bases). V was trimmed by 0 bases and J by 2 bases, leaving 10 bases between them. This CDR3 spans 15 amino acids. Germline CDR1 LGHNA, CDR2 YSLEER. This chain's CDR3 is CASSQDLRDQETQYF. As DNA, the CDR3 is TGCGCCAGCAGCCAAGATTTGAGGGATCAAGAGACCCAGTACTTC.

This chain links TRBV10-3 with TRBJ1-4; 10 bases map to TRBD1. This CDR3 spans 13 amino acids. The germline V gene encodes CDR1 ENHRY and CDR2 SYGVKD. Unmatched junction bases numbered 5, after V lost 10 bases and J lost 6 bases. The chain's CDR3 is CASTTGGDEKLFF. CDR3 in DNA: TGTGCCAGTACGACAGGGGGCGATGAAAAACTGTTTTTT.

In its sample, this clone was seen once. The V call is TRBV19, the J call TRBJ2-4; D is possibly TRBD1 (6 bases). The CDR3 covers 14 residues. V was shortened by 5 bases and J by 6 bases, with 14 bases between the two germline ends. Germline V gene data show CDR1 as LNHDA and CDR2 as SQIVND (reference sequence). Here the CDR3 reads CASSPGWGRNIQYF. In DNA form, the CDR3 reads TGTGCCAGTAGTCCCGGCTGGGGGCGAAACATTCAGTACTTC.

This clone was recorded only once. This chain connects TRBV7-9 to TRBJ2-7; 8 bases are a match to TRBD2. The CDR3 is 16 residues long. The trim removed 4 bases at V and 7 bases at J, leaving 15 bases unmatched. Per germline, CDR1 SEHNR and CDR2 FQNEAQ (reference sequence). The DNA of the CDR3 is TGTGCCAGCAGCTCAACAGGCGGACTAGCTGCGTGGGAGCAGTACTTC. It translates to CASSSTGGLAAWEQYF.

This chain links TRBV27 with TRBJ2-7; TRBD1 agrees at 9 bases. J lost 7 bases, V lost 2 bases, and 6 bases had no gene match. The germline V gene has CDR1 MNHEY and CDR2 SMNVEV (reference sequence). The CDR3 covers 14 residues. The CDR3 loop is CASSLAQGAGEQYF. DNA for the CDR3: TGTGCCAGCAGTTTAGCACAGGGGGCGGGAGAGCAGTACTTC.

The chain recombines TRBV3-1 (or the pseudogene TRBV3-2) with TRBJ2-7, with 7 nucleotides matching TRBD2. J gave up 4 bases and V 3 bases, and 12 bases lay outside the gene matches. Germline loops: CDR1 LGHDT, CDR2 YNNKEL (reference sequence). The length of the CDR3 is 16 residues. As DNA, the CDR3 is TGTGCCAGCAGCCACGGGGGAGGGGCTAGGGGTTACGAGCAGTACTTC. This gives the protein CASSHGGGARGYEQYF.

The chain has TRBV7-9 and TRBJ1-4, with 7 bases aligning to TRBD1. J lost 8 bases, V lost 5 bases, and 11 bases had no gene match. Germline V gene data show CDR1 as SEHNR and CDR2 as FQNEAQ (reference sequence). This CDR3 comprises 15 residues. Here the CDR3 reads CASSIDRVDWEKLFF. The CDR3, as DNA: TGTGCCAGCAGCATCGACAGGGTTGATTGGGAAAAACTGTTTTTT.

This sequence joins TRBV11-2 and TRBJ2-7; possible D gene TRBD2, 5 bases. Germline V gene data show CDR1 as SGHAT and CDR2 as FQNNGV. The CDR3 contains 17 residues. V was trimmed by 4 bases and J by 0 bases, leaving 19 bases between them. CDR3 residues: CASSSLKAVKLSYEQYF. Here the CDR3 DNA reads TGTGCCAGCAGCTCATTGAAAGCGGTGAAGCTCTCCTACGAGCAGTACTTC.

The CDR3 nucleotides are TGTGCCTGGAGTGTATTGGGCAGGGTGGCCGGGGAGCTGTTTTTT. Translated, it gives CAWSVLGRVAGELFF. This chain connects TRBV30 to TRBJ2-2; possible D gene TRBD1, 5 bases. Trimming left V 0 bases short and J 6 bases short, with 14 bases between. The CDR3 runs 15 residues. Per germline, CDR1 GTSNPN and CDR2 SVGIG (reference sequence).

The chain carries TRBV29-1 and TRBJ2-7, with TRBD2 as a possible D gene (6 bases). V lost 0 bases, J lost 5 bases, and 17 bases lay in between. The germline CDR1 and CDR2 sequences are SQVTM and ANQGSEA. The length of the CDR3 is 15 residues. The CDR3 reads CSVEERMGGTDEQYF. DNA of the CDR3: TGCAGCGTTGAAGAGCGGATGGGGGGTACAGACGAGCAGTACTTC.